What follows are 16 T cell receptor beta chains derived from one specimen sequenced in a study of CD4+ T cells in melanoma. TCRdb's table, derived via immunoSEQ multiplex PCR, lists solely in-frame clones and lacks some. Of about 16,000 clones detected, about 72% appear once; the ten largest clones hold approximately 12%. The sample comprised cells from a culture (not recorded whether cultured in vitro). The source is a human donor with melanoma.

The genes are TRBV6-6 and TRBJ2-6; D gene ambiguous. Germline lookup yields CDR1 MNHNY and CDR2 SVGAGI (reference sequence). The CDR3 loop spans 13 amino acids. The V and J ends lost 4 bases and 2 bases respectively, with 3 bases between them. The CDR3: CASSSAGANVLTF. The CDR3, as DNA: TGTGCCAGCAGTTCTGCTGGGGCCAACGTCCTGACTTTC.

The V gene is TRBV4-1, the J gene TRBJ2-5; the match to TRBD2 covers 13 bases. Germline V gene lookup returns CDR1 MGHRA and CDR2 YSYEKL. The CDR3 has 18 residues. V trimming: 4 bases; J trimming: 0 bases; junction bases outside the gene matches: 8. The CDR3 DNA sequence: TGCGCCAGCAGCCGTGGACTAGCGGGGGTTCTGTACCAAGAGACCCAGTACTTC. This codes for CASSRGLAGVLYQETQYF.

This clone was detected a few times. J is TRBJ2-7 and V is TRBV11-2; D is undetermined. This CDR3 comprises 13 residues. Trimming took off 5 bases at V and 6 bases at J, with 14 bases between the two ends. Germline V gives CDR1 SGHAT, CDR2 FQNNGV. Here the CDR3 DNA reads TGTGCCAGCAGCGGGGTCGGATTTGCCGAGCAGTACTTC. Protein: CASSGVGFAEQYF.

This clone was seen a single time. V usage is TRBV5-1 and J usage is TRBJ1-1; the D gene is possibly TRBD1 (5 bases). V was clipped by 1 base and J by 4 bases, with 17 bases between them. In germline, CDR1 is SGHRS, CDR2 YFSETQ. This CDR3 has 16 residues. In nucleotides, the CDR3 is TGCGCCAGCAGCTTGTCGGCCGGGGGTGTAAGCACTGAAGCTTTCTTT. Translation gives CASSLSAGGVSTEAFF.

This chain connects TRBV6-1 to TRBJ2-6, with D possibly being TRBD1 (5 bases). The V end was cut by 8 bases, the J end by 1 base, with 12 bases between. The germline V gene encodes CDR1 MNHNS and CDR2 SASEGT. The CDR3 runs to 15 residues. The CDR3 region is CASRYKGSGANVLTF. Here the CDR3 DNA reads TGTGCCAGCCGGTACAAGGGGTCTGGGGCCAACGTCCTGACTTTC.

The genes are TRBV4-1 and TRBJ1-4; D gene unclear. Germline lookup yields CDR1 MGHRA and CDR2 YSYEKL. The V end was cut by 1 base, the J end by 4 bases, with 19 bases between. The CDR3 loop spans 18 amino acids. The CDR3 sequence is CASSQVSGLVAFNEKLFF. In nucleotides, the CDR3 is TGCGCCAGCAGCCAAGTAAGCGGCCTCGTGGCGTTTAATGAAAAACTGTTTTTT.

The chain links TRBV9 to TRBJ2-5, with D possibly being TRBD1 or TRBD2 (5 bases each). CDR3 length: 13 amino acids. Germline loops: CDR1 SGDLS, CDR2 YYNGEE. V shed 2 bases and J shed 4 bases, with 9 bases lying between them. For the CDR3, the DNA is TGTGCCAGCAGCGTGGGGGTTGGAGAGACCCAGTACTTC. As protein: CASSVGVGETQYF.

The J gene is TRBJ2-5, the V gene TRBV2; D remains unclear. The length of the CDR3 is 12 residues. In germline, CDR1 is SNHLY, CDR2 FYNNEI. With 7 bases removed from V and 2 bases from J, the gap between germline ends came to 8 bases. The CDR3 region is CASITRQETQYF. In nucleotides, the CDR3 is TGTGCCAGCATAACCAGACAAGAGACCCAGTACTTC.

This chain's CDR3 is CASSQFRPGTEAFF. The CDR3 bases are TGCGCCAGCAGCCAATTCAGGCCGGGCACTGAAGCTTTCTTT. V and J are TRBV4-1 and TRBJ1-1; D gene unclear. V gave up 2 bases and J gave up 4 bases, with 11 bases separating them. Germline values: CDR1 MGHRA, CDR2 YSYEKL. The CDR3 sequence is 14 residues long.

This clone was detected only a few times. The chain couples TRBV5-1 to TRBJ1-1, with D uncertain. The CDR3 extends over 11 amino acids. Germline values: CDR1 SGHRS, CDR2 YFSETQ. Trimming pared 0 bases from V and 3 bases from J, leaving 0 bases between. The CDR3 region has the DNA TGCGCCAGCAGCTTGGACACTGAAGCTTTCTTT. It is translated as CASSLDTEAFF. The entire variable domain, with the rest obtained from reference TRBV5-1 and TRBJ1-1, is as follows: KAGVTQTPRYLIKTRGQQVTLSCSPISGHRSVSWYQQTPGQGLQFLFEYFSETQRNKGNFPGRFSGRQFSNSRSEMNVSTLELGDSALYLCASSLDTEAFFGQGTRLTVV.

The gene calls are TRBV5-1 and TRBJ2-3; TRBD2 might be the D (6 bases). Trimming cost V 3 bases and J 4 bases, with 9 bases left between them. The CDR3 runs 13 residues. Germline V gene sequence: CDR1 SGHRS, CDR2 YFSETQ. The CDR3 loop is CASSWAGPDTQYF. In DNA, the CDR3 is TGCGCCAGCAGCTGGGCGGGGCCAGATACGCAGTATTTT.

V usage is TRBV7-9 and J usage is TRBJ2-7; 7 nucleotides align to TRBD2. Germline loops: CDR1 SEHNR, CDR2 FQNEAQ (reference sequence). The CDR3 length is 13 residues. Losses at the gene ends were 5 bases for V and 4 bases for J; bases not matched to a gene: 5. The CDR3 spells CASSPLRGYEQYF. The CDR3 region has the DNA TGTGCCAGCAGCCCTTTGCGGGGGTACGAGCAGTACTTC.

This sequence joins TRBV6-5 and TRBJ2-2; D might be TRBD2 (5 bases). CDR3 length equals 15 residues. Trimming pared 6 bases from V and 1 base from J, leaving 12 bases between. Germline V gives CDR1 MNHEY, CDR2 SVGAGI. The CDR3 loop reads CASRRTRMNTGELFF. The DNA of the CDR3 is TGTGCCAGCAGACGTACTAGGATGAACACCGGGGAGCTGTTTTTT.

Only one count was recorded for this clone. This chain links TRBV7-3 with TRBJ1-2; D gene unclear. Germline loops: CDR1 SGHTA, CDR2 FQGTGA. There are 15 residues in the CDR3. The ends were cut back, 4 bases at V and 5 bases at J, with 17 bases in the middle. The CDR3 reads CASSSRLEGYYGYTF. The CDR3 coding sequence is TGTGCCAGCAGCTCCCGACTGGAAGGTTATTATGGCTACACCTTC.

There are a few counts of this clone. This sequence joins TRBV20-1 and TRBJ1-1; D ambiguous. The V end lost 6 bases, the J end lost 0 bases, and 5 bases lay between the germline ends. Germline V gene sequence: CDR1 DFQATT, CDR2 SNEGSKA (reference sequence). The CDR3 length is 11 residues. The CDR3 region has the DNA TGCAGTGCGCCACTGAACACTGAAGCTTTCTTT. This sequence encodes CSAPLNTEAFF.

This chain joins TRBV10-3 and TRBJ2-1, with a tentative D call TRBD1 (6 bases). Germline CDR1 ENHRY, CDR2 SYGVKD. V lost 0 bases to trimming and J lost 6 bases, with 21 bases between them. This CDR3 has 18 amino acids. Here the CDR3 DNA reads TGTGCCATCAGTGAGTCTATAGGGACACCGACTGACTCCAATGAGCAGTTCTTC. It codes for CAISESIGTPTDSNEQFF.